Described below is a single T cell receptor (beta chain) sequence and its context. The target antigen is unknown. This entry comes from a study of T cells after yellow fever vaccination. Whole-study findings and limits: A limited proportion of clonotypes was detected within both the CD4 and CD8 compartments. Primary-vaccination clones mostly resurfaced post-booster (more than 95% CD4, approximately 90% CD8).

The 5'RACE template-switching step produced TCR cDNA and added a universal primer site and UMIs. Using its own MiXCR run on the 5' RACE reads, TCRdb lists one record per CDR3 protein. Here the sample spans around 320,000 distinct CDR3 sequences, approximately 10% being singletons. Deletions cut 6 bases from V and 2 bases from J, with 16 bases between. The CDR3 runs 15 residues. The germline CDR1 and CDR2 sequences are KGHSH and LQKENI. This specimen was CD4+ T cells sorted from PBMCs, taken 5 days after the yellow fever booster vaccination. V and J are TRBV18 and TRBJ1-1; no reliable D call. The receptor comes from a man in his late teens or twenties who received the YFV17D yellow fever vaccine. The CDR3 coding sequence is TGTGCCAGCTCCACTTTTGGCCGTGGTAACACTGAAGCTTTCTTT. Translating gives CASSTFGRGNTEAFF.